This TCR beta chain was captured by sequencing in a study of blood T cell repertoires in COVID-19. The overall study: Sites across the United States, Italy and Spain contributed samples from acute and convalescent COVID-19. T cells, B-cell-depleted T cells, or PBMCs provided the cDNA or gDNA that served as material.

Sequenced by immunoSEQ multiplex PCR; TCRdb stores in-frame clones only, minus some. The table records 130,000 to 150,000 clones, about 86% of them present only once. The germline gives CDR1 MNHEY, CDR2 SMNVEV (reference sequence). V lost 8 bases and J lost 1, with 12 bases in between. The CDR3 is made up of 15 amino acids. The chain couples TRBV27 to TRBJ2-6, with D maybe TRBD2 (6 bases). Sequenced material: peripheral blood. This sequence was found in a woman between 45 and 60 years old with active or convalescent COVID-19. The CDR3: CASGTVASGANVLTF. In nucleotides, the CDR3 is TGTGCCAGCGGGACTGTAGCGTCTGGGGCCAACGTCCTGACTTTC.